The text below deals with one TCR beta chain. Its target is unknown. Trimming left V 3 bases short and J 5 bases short, with 11 bases between. The CDR3 covers 13 residues. The germline V gene encodes CDR1 ENHRY and CDR2 SYGVKD. This sample stems from a study of cytomegalovirus exposure and HLA in healthy donors. The wider study: Counted in an early data release were some 81 million unique TCRs from HLA-typed donors. Study conclusions and caveats: Relative to equally common others, HLA-associated TCR beta chains showed greater clonal expansion in a later analysis.

It was with 60 Vbeta and 13 Jbeta primers that the PCR ran. Libraries were prepared by immunoSEQ multiplex PCR; TCRdb keeps only in-frame clonotypes and omits some of them. The table lists around 150,000 clones, 75% to 85% of them singletons. What was sequenced was PBMCs. The sequence came from a man aged 50-59 years in good health and CMV-seropositive. The chain combines TRBV10-3 with TRBJ2-7, with D possibly being TRBD1 (5 bases). CDR3 sequence (DNA): TGTGCCATCAGTGAAATCAGGGCCCACGAGCAGTACTTC. This translates into CAISEIRAHEQYF.